This record covers a single T cell receptor (beta chain). Its antigen is not identified. The same CDR3 is also encoded by other DNA sequences in this sample. Treatment reported: 15 to 20 received Ad26.COV2.S at low or high dose, single or two shots; 5 received placebo; per-sample allocation not given. It was on day 63 after the first vaccine or placebo injection that samples were taken. This sample is drawn from a study of Ad26.COV2.S vaccination and SARS-CoV-2 variants. Study context: Sample donor was a member of the COV1001 Ad26.COV2.S trial arm. Donor got 5x10^10 or 1x10^11 viral particles of Ad26.COV2.S.

Repertoires were generated with immunoSEQ multiplex PCR, while TCRdb's copy carries only in-frame clones and drops some. The sample comprises under 550,000 clones, roughly 90% of which are singletons, and 3.6% rests with the top ten. The CDR3 runs 12 residues. Trimming took off 5 bases at V and 2 bases at J, with 3 bases between the two ends. Germline CDR1 reads MNHEY; CDR2 reads SVGEGT. Study results and limitations: Individuals receiving vaccine had higher spike-specific TCR breadth than placebo recipients did. Participants given vaccine showed non-spike TCR breadth similar to that of placebo recipients.

The source is a person between 18 and 59 years old who received the Ad26.COV2.S COVID-19 vaccine or a placebo. This sample comprised peripheral blood, obtained in a trial of Ad26.COV2.S vaccine versus placebo. V and J are TRBV6-2 or TRBV6-3 and TRBJ2-2; D call uncertain. CDR3 amino acids: CASSPNTGELFF. The CDR3 DNA reads as TGTGCCAGCAGTCCAAACACCGGGGAGCTGTTTTTT.